The 18 T cell receptor beta chains presented below share a single source sample, sequenced in a study of OX40 agonist ivuxolimab in advanced cancers. The assay was immunoSEQ multiplex PCR, and TCRdb's table has in-frame clones only and misses some. The profile shows over 35,000 clones, 86% of them singletons. The input for sequencing was CD4+ or CD8+ T cells sorted from blood, taken in a trial of the OX40 agonist ivuxolimab. These receptors were obtained from an adult with an advanced solid tumor such as melanoma, head and neck, liver or kidney cancer.

V gene TRBV7-2 combines with J gene TRBJ1-1; D perhaps matches TRBD1 (5 bases). Trimming shortened V by 4 bases and J by 7 bases, and 13 bases separated the two germline ends. CDR3 length: 13 amino acids. Germline lookup yields CDR1 SGHTA and CDR2 FQGNSA. CDR3 in DNA: TGTGCCAGCAGCTCCGGACCGGGGCGTGAAGCTTTCTTT. Translated: CASSSGPGREAFF.

J is TRBJ1-2 and V is TRBV14, with TRBD1 matching over 9 bases. Germline CDR1 and CDR2: SGHDN and FVKESK. CDR3 length: 14 amino acids. Trimming took 5 bases from V and 4 from J; bases not matched to a gene: 5. The CDR3 DNA reads as TGTGCCAGCAGCTTCACAGGGGGCTTCTATGGCTACACCTTC. This codes for CASSFTGGFYGYTF.

In its sample, this clone was seen once. This sequence joins TRBV4-1 and TRBJ1-4; 9 nucleotides align to TRBD1. The germline gives CDR1 MGHRA, CDR2 YSYEKL. Trimming took 3 bases from V and 8 from J; bases not matched to a gene: 1. The CDR3 is 13 amino acids. CDR3 in DNA: TGCGCCAGCAGCCAGGGACAGGGCGAAAAACTGTTTTTT. Translating it yields CASSQGQGEKLFF.

The V gene is TRBV19, the J gene TRBJ2-5; TRBD1 is a possible D gene (5 bases). CDR1 and CDR2 from the germline V gene are LNHDA and SQIVND (reference sequence). The CDR3 has 13 amino acids. The V gene lost 3 bases and the J gene lost 3 bases, with 8 bases spanning the gap. The CDR3 DNA is TGTGCCAGTAGTATCGTAGGGGAAGAGACCCAGTACTTC. This codes for CASSIVGEETQYF. Drawing the rest from reference TRBV19 and TRBJ2-5, the complete variable domain is DGGITQSPKYLFRKEGQNVTLSCEQNLNHDAMYWYRQDPGQGLRLIYYSQIVNDFQKGDIAEGYSVSREKKESFPLTVTSAQKNPTAFYLCASSIVGEETQYFGPGTRLLVL.

The chain carries TRBV27 and TRBJ2-5; D is unclear. This CDR3 comprises 14 residues. Looked up from germline, CDR1 is MNHEY and CDR2 is SMNVEV (reference sequence). The V and J ends lost 6 bases and 3 bases respectively, with 14 bases between them. The CDR3 DNA reads TGTGCCAGCAGGGGGTATTCGGAAGAAGAGACCCAGTACTTC. Its translation is CASRGYSEEETQYF.

The chain joins TRBV27 to TRBJ2-4, with D hard to call. Germline CDR1 and CDR2: MNHEY and SMNVEV (reference sequence). The CDR3 consists of 12 residues. V gave up 8 bases and J gave up 6 bases, with 11 bases separating them. CDR3 nucleotides: TGTGCCAGCTCCCCCGTGCCAAACATTCAGTACTTC. Protein: CASSPVPNIQYF.

The chain is built from TRBV19 and TRBJ2-1; 7 bases align to TRBD1. CDR1 LNHDA and CDR2 SQIVND come from the germline V gene (reference sequence). V dropped 7 bases and J dropped 3; count of bases not matched to a gene: 9. CDR3 size: 15 residues. In nucleotides, the CDR3 is TGTGCCAGTACCCCGGGACAGAGATACTACAATGAGCAGTTCTTC. Translation: CASTPGQRYYNEQFF. Variable domain in full (rest from reference TRBV19 and TRBJ2-1): DGGITQSPKYLFRKEGQNVTLSCEQNLNHDAMYWYRQDPGQGLRLIYYSQIVNDFQKGDIAEGYSVSREKKESFPLTVTSAQKNPTAFYLCASTPGQRYYNEQFFGPGTRLTVL.

Note on this clone: In the same sample, other DNA sequences code for this CDR3. This chain joins TRBV28 and TRBJ2-2; tentative D call: TRBD1 (6 bases). V lost 6 bases, J lost 6 bases, and 14 bases lay in between. The CDR3 length is 14 residues. The germline gives CDR1 MDHEN, CDR2 SYDVKM. In DNA form, the CDR3 reads TGTGCCAGCAGCCCTTTGACAGGACCCGGGGAGCTGTTTTTT. Protein sequence: CASSPLTGPGELFF.

The chain joins TRBV30 to TRBJ2-1; unclear D gene. The germline gives CDR1 GTSNPN, CDR2 SVGIG (reference sequence). The CDR3 has 11 residues. V was cut by 2 bases and J by 10 bases, with 9 bases left in between. CDR3 nucleotides: TGTGCCTGGAGTCCTGCCTGGGAGCAGTTCTTC. It codes for CAWSPAWEQFF.

V gene TRBV4-3 combines with J gene TRBJ1-5; D remains ambiguous. There are 14 residues in the CDR3. V was pared by 1 base and J by 2 bases, with 6 bases between. Germline CDR1 reads LGHNA; CDR2 reads YSLEER. Here the CDR3 reads CASSQGMGNQPQHF. DNA of the CDR3: TGCGCCAGCAGCCAAGGTATGGGCAATCAGCCCCAGCATTTT.

The chain recombines TRBV27 with TRBJ2-7; 7 bases map to TRBD2. The ends lost 6 bases at V and 2 bases at J; junction bases unmatched: 4. The germline V gene encodes CDR1 MNHEY and CDR2 SMNVEV (reference sequence). The CDR3 length is 13 residues. The CDR3 region is CASSPAGAYEQYV. CDR3 coding DNA: TGTGCCAGCAGCCCCGCGGGGGCCTACGAGCAGTACGTC.

This chain uses TRBV11-1 with TRBJ1-3; D gene ambiguous. The CDR3 totals 14 residues. CDR1 is SGHAT, CDR2 FQDESV, per germline (reference sequence). The V gene lost 8 bases and the J gene lost 0 bases, with 11 bases spanning the gap. CDR3 DNA: TGTGCCAGCTTGGACTTGAACTCTGGAAACACCATATATTTT. It translates to CASLDLNSGNTIYF. Variable domain in full (rest from reference TRBV11-1 and TRBJ1-3): EAEVAQSPRYKITEKSQAVAFWCDPISGHATLYWYRQILGQGPELLVQFQDESVVDDSQLPKDRFSAERLKGVDSTLKIQPAELGDSAMYLCASLDLNSGNTIYFGEGSWLTVV.

The chain couples TRBV30 to TRBJ2-2, with a possible D match to TRBD2 (6 bases). Looked up from germline, CDR1 is GTSNPN and CDR2 is SVGIG (reference sequence). The CDR3 is 17 residues long. Trimming removed 2 bases at V and 0 bases at J, with 16 bases between. CDR3 residues: CAWSLRDFETNTGELFF. The CDR3 DNA is TGTGCCTGGAGTTTGCGGGACTTCGAAACGAACACCGGGGAGCTGTTTTTT.

Remarks on this clone: This specimen includes other DNA sequences encoding the same CDR3. This chain joins TRBV28 and TRBJ1-1; no clear D. Germline V gene data show CDR1 as MDHEN and CDR2 as SYDVKM. Trimming cost V 6 bases and J 1 base, with 9 bases left between them. The length of the CDR3 is 13 residues. Here the CDR3 reads CASRWTENTEAFF. The DNA of the CDR3 is TGTGCCAGCAGGTGGACGGAGAACACTGAAGCTTTCTTT.

V and J are TRBV6-5 and TRBJ2-7; 10 bases fit TRBD1. This CDR3 comprises 15 residues. Trimming at V came to 6 bases and at J to 3 bases, leaving 8 bases not matched to a gene. Looked up from germline, CDR1 is MNHEY and CDR2 is SVGAGI. CDR3 region: CASSPTGGIFYEQYF. The CDR3 coding sequence is TGTGCCAGCAGCCCGACAGGGGGCATCTTCTACGAGCAGTACTTC.

This clone has only a few counts. The J gene is TRBJ1-1, the V gene TRBV7-3; D gene uncertain. This CDR3 contains 12 residues. With 3 bases removed from V and 3 bases from J, the gap between germline ends came to 5 bases. Germline CDR1 reads SGHTA; CDR2 reads FQGTGA. The CDR3 is CASSFRYTEAFF. The CDR3 DNA reads TGTGCCAGCAGCTTTAGGTACACTGAAGCTTTCTTT.

The chain couples TRBV7-3 to TRBJ2-3; 11 bases align to TRBD2. CDR3 length equals 17 residues. The V and J ends lost 2 bases and 1 base, in that order; junction bases with no gene match: 5. The germline V gene encodes CDR1 SGHTA and CDR2 FQGTGA. CDR3 in DNA: TGTGCCAGCAGCTTACTCGAACTAGCGGGGGGCACAGATACGCAGTATTTT. This encodes CASSLLELAGGTDTQYF.

This clone was found a few times. The V and J genes are TRBV12-1 and TRBJ1-5. TRBV12-1 is flagged as a pseudogene. CDR3 length: 14 residues. The CDR3 sequence: CASRLARRSQPQHF. CDR3 sequence (DNA): TGTGCCAGCAGATTAGCCCGCAGGTCTCAGCCCCAGCATTTT.